What follows are 3 T cell receptor beta chains derived from one specimen sequenced in a study of beta chain features in type 1 diabetes. Study outcomes and limitations: Among all four CD4+ subsets, Type 1 diabetes patients had TCRB CDR3s that were moderately but significantly shorter.

Their antigens remain unidentified. The sequenced template was cDNA made from the entire isolated RNA. Profiling relied on immunoSEQ multiplex PCR, and the TCRdb table lists in-frame clones only, not all of them. The sample holds more than 250,000 clones, roughly a quarter seen once. Sequencing was performed on naive CD4+ T cells from blood. The receptors derive from a woman under 40 with type 1 diabetes.

The V gene is TRBV30, the J gene TRBJ1-4, with TRBD1 matching 8 bases. This CDR3 is built from 14 residues. The V gene end was trimmed by 4 bases and the J gene end by 6 bases; junction bases not matched to a gene: 7. Germline V lookup: CDR1 GTSNPN, CDR2 SVGIG (reference sequence). The CDR3 spells CAWTEDRVYEKLFF. The DNA of the CDR3 is TGTGCCTGGACAGAGGACAGGGTTTATGAAAAACTGTTTTTT.

This sequence joins TRBV18 and TRBJ2-2, with TRBD2 as a possible D gene (5 bases). V lost 3 bases, J lost 4 bases, and 12 bases lay in between. Germline V gene lookup returns CDR1 KGHSH and CDR2 LQKENI. CDR3 length equals 15 residues. The CDR3 region has the DNA TGTGCCAGCTCACCGGTAGAGGGCTCCACCGGGGAGCTGTTTTTT. Protein: CASSPVEGSTGELFF.

This clone was seen a handful of times. This rearrangement joins TRBV5-1 to TRBJ2-5; no clear D gene. CDR1 is SGHRS and CDR2 is YFSETQ in the germline V gene. Trimming stripped 0 bases from V and 5 bases from J, with 11 bases between. CDR3 length: 14 amino acids. As DNA, the CDR3 is TGCGCCAGCAGCTTGGGAAACGAACGGGAGACCCAGTACTTC. It encodes CASSLGNERETQYF.